The 26 T cell receptor beta chains below were found in one sample sequenced in a study of blood T cell repertoires in COVID-19. The repertoire was sequenced with immunoSEQ multiplex PCR; TCRdb's copy has only in-frame clones and lacks some. The data hold about 92,000 clones, with 87% observed a single time. Material for sequencing was peripheral blood. The origin of the receptors is a woman aged 55-69 years with COVID-19, enrolled during active disease.

The gene calls are TRBV2 and TRBJ1-1, with D uncertain. The CDR3 loop spans 11 amino acids. CDR1 and CDR2 from the germline V gene are SNHLY and FYNNEI. With 1 base removed from V and 10 bases from J, the gap between germline ends came to 7 bases. CDR3 region: CASSEVLSAFF. In DNA, the CDR3 is TGTGCCAGCAGTGAAGTACTCTCAGCTTTCTTT.

The V gene is TRBV27, the J gene TRBJ1-2; 8 nucleotides line up with TRBD1. Germline CDR1 is MNHEY and CDR2 is SMNVEV (reference sequence). The V gene end was trimmed by 2 bases and the J gene end by 2 bases; junction bases not matched to a gene: 4. The length of the CDR3 is 15 residues. CDR3 DNA sequence: TGTGCCAGCAGTTTAGGACAGGGTAGGAACTATGGCTACACCTTC. It specifies CASSLGQGRNYGYTF.

The CDR3 DNA reads TGTGCCAGCAGTGGCCGACAGGGGGCCTACGAGCAGTACTTC. Translation gives CASSGRQGAYEQYF. This chain joins TRBV28 and TRBJ2-7; TRBD1 matches 9 bases. CDR3 size: 14 residues. Germline V gene lookup returns CDR1 MDHEN and CDR2 SYDVKM. V lost 5 bases and J lost 2; bases outside the gene matches: 4.

The chain has TRBV28 and TRBJ1-6; 8 bases map to TRBD1. Losses at the gene ends were 3 bases for V and 13 bases for J; bases not matched to a gene: 11. This CDR3 is built from 15 residues. Germline CDR1 MDHEN, CDR2 SYDVKM. The chain's CDR3 is CASSFPGQGGGPLHF. The CDR3, as DNA: TGTGCCAGCAGTTTTCCAGGACAGGGTGGGGGTCCCCTCCACTTT.

The chain links TRBV5-6 to TRBJ1-1, with D possibly being TRBD1 (5 bases). The length of the CDR3 is 13 residues. The V and J ends lost 6 bases and 11 bases respectively, with 20 bases between them. Germline CDR1 reads SGHDT; CDR2 reads YYEEEE. CDR3 amino acids: CASTFDGGRLAFF. The CDR3 DNA follows: TGTGCCAGCACATTTGACGGGGGAAGGTTGGCTTTCTTT.

The chain recombines TRBV28 with TRBJ2-7; TRBD1 matches 8 bases. This CDR3 is 16 amino acids long. CDR1 and CDR2 from the germline V gene are MDHEN and SYDVKM. V gave up 7 bases and J gave up 0 bases; unmatched junction bases: 11. The CDR3 region has the DNA TGTGCCAGCACTCTAGGCCGTACAGGGGGCTCCTACGAGCAGTACTTC. Amino acids: CASTLGRTGGSYEQYF.

In nucleotides, the CDR3 is TGTGCCAGCAGCTTAGACCAGGGGGCAGGGTATGGCTACACCTTC. This translates into CASSLDQGAGYGYTF. The chain uses TRBV7-9 and TRBJ1-2; 8 nucleotides agree with TRBD1. V lost 1 base and J lost 5; bases outside the gene matches: 6. The CDR3 is 15 amino acids. Germline CDR1 SEHNR, CDR2 FQNEAQ (reference sequence).

The chain couples TRBV9 to TRBJ2-3, with 13 bases fitting TRBD2. Trimming at V came to 0 bases and at J to 2 bases, leaving 21 bases not matched to a gene. The CDR3 runs to 23 residues. Germline V gives CDR1 SGDLS, CDR2 YYNGEE. The CDR3 DNA reads as TGTGCCAGCAGCGTAGCTATGCAGGGACTAGCGGGGTTTTCGCCTCGCCACACAGATACGCAGTATTTT. This translates into CASSVAMQGLAGFSPRHTDTQYF.

V gene TRBV6-5 combines with J gene TRBJ1-6, with unresolved D. The V gene lost 2 bases and the J gene lost 6 bases, with 14 bases spanning the gap. The CDR3 is 16 residues long. In germline, CDR1 is MNHEY, CDR2 SVGAGI. The CDR3 coding sequence is TGTGCCAGCAGTTACGCCAAGGGAGCCCTTAATTCACCCCTCCACTTT. This codes for CASSYAKGALNSPLHF.

The count of this clone is one. This chain joins TRBV6-2 or TRBV6-3 and TRBJ1-1; 8 bases agree with TRBD1. From germline, CDR1 is MNHEY and CDR2 SVGEGT. Germline trimming cut 6 bases from V and 6 bases from J; bases unmatched to any gene: 12. This CDR3 spans 15 amino acids. This chain's CDR3 is CASSSPIQGAAEAFF. CDR3 nucleotides: TGTGCCAGCAGCTCACCAATCCAGGGGGCGGCTGAAGCTTTCTTT.

This rearrangement joins TRBV5-1 to TRBJ1-1; D perhaps matches TRBD1 (6 bases). Trimming took 3 bases from V and 1 from J, leaving 13 bases between them. Germline V gene data show CDR1 as SGHRS and CDR2 as YFSETQ. The CDR3 length is 15 residues. The CDR3 region is CASSSGGAGNTEAFF. The CDR3 bases are TGCGCCAGCAGCTCCGGGGGGGCCGGGAACACTGAAGCTTTCTTT.

The CDR3 region is CASSYRVGGYTF. In nucleotides, the CDR3 is TGTGCCAGCAGTTACCGGGTTGGTGGCTACACCTTC. The chain joins TRBV6-2 or TRBV6-3 to TRBJ1-2; D is unclear. Looked up from germline, CDR1 is MNHEY and CDR2 is SVGEGT. V was shortened by 2 bases and J by 7 bases, with 8 bases between the two germline ends. CDR3 length: 12 amino acids.

The sample holds one count of this clone. This chain uses TRBV5-8 with TRBJ2-7; D possibly corresponds to TRBD1 (6 bases). There are 14 residues in the CDR3. Germline CDR1 is SGHTS and CDR2 is YDEGEE. Between the trimmed V and J ends, which lost 4 bases and 3 bases, there was a span of 14 bases. The CDR3 protein is CASSGTGIRYEQYF. The CDR3 DNA reads as TGTGCCAGCAGCGGAACAGGGATTCGCTACGAGCAGTACTTC.

Comment on this clone: The same CDR3 can be traced to other DNA sequences in this sample. The chain links TRBV12-3 or TRBV12-4 to TRBJ1-5; possibly TRBD1 for D (6 bases). V was cut by 5 bases and J by 4 bases, with 9 bases left in between. CDR3 length: 13 residues. In DNA, the CDR3 is TGTGCCAGCAGTCAGCAGGGGAATCAGCCCCAGCATTTT. This gives the protein CASSQQGNQPQHF.

This clone has a handful of counts. The chain employs TRBV20-1 and TRBJ1-2; D is perhaps TRBD1 (6 bases). Trimming took off 3 bases at V and 8 bases at J, with 13 bases between the two ends. The CDR3 has 12 amino acids. CDR1 DFQATT and CDR2 SNEGSKA come from the germline V gene (reference sequence). The CDR3: CSASRGQGGYTF. CDR3 nucleotide sequence: TGCAGTGCTAGTAGAGGCCAGGGGGGCTACACCTTC.

The chain couples TRBV7-2 to TRBJ2-3, with 9 bases fitting TRBD1. J gave up 5 bases and V 0 bases, and 3 bases lay outside the gene matches. Germline V gene data show CDR1 as SGHTA and CDR2 as FQGNSA. CDR3 size: 15 residues. CDR3 in DNA: TGTGCCAGCAGCTTAGCACAGGGGGCAAGAGATACGCAGTATTTT. Amino acid sequence: CASSLAQGARDTQYF.

The chain recombines TRBV27 with TRBJ1-5; unclear D gene. Trimming removed 2 bases at V and 0 bases at J, with 8 bases between. There are 15 residues in the CDR3. Germline CDR1 and CDR2: MNHEY and SMNVEV (reference sequence). The CDR3 reads CASSLGGYSNQPQHF. CDR3 bases: TGTGCCAGCAGTTTAGGAGGGTATAGCAATCAGCCCCAGCATTTT.

This clone was recorded a few times. The chain uses TRBV19 and TRBJ1-1; 8 bases are a match to TRBD1. Unmatched junction bases numbered 3, after V lost 8 bases and J lost 1 base. CDR3 length: 13 amino acids. Per germline, CDR1 LNHDA and CDR2 SQIVND (reference sequence). CDR3 region: CASETGENTEAFF. The CDR3 region has the DNA TGTGCCAGTGAGACAGGGGAGAACACTGAAGCTTTCTTT.

The V and J genes are TRBV7-6 and TRBJ2-3; maybe TRBD2 (6 bases). The V and J ends lost 3 bases and 0 bases respectively, with 10 bases between them. Germline V gene lookup returns CDR1 SGHVS and CDR2 FNYEAQ. The CDR3 runs 15 residues. In DNA form, the CDR3 reads TGTGCCAGCAGCTTTGCGGGGACTAGCACAGATACGCAGTATTTT. This encodes CASSFAGTSTDTQYF.

The chain is built from TRBV10-3 and TRBJ1-2; D possibly corresponds to TRBD1 (6 bases). The germline V gene has CDR1 ENHRY and CDR2 SYGVKD. The ends were cut back, 2 bases at V and 7 bases at J, with 17 bases in the middle. This CDR3 is 15 amino acids long. CDR3 bases: TGTGCCATCAGTGAGGACGGGGGGGCTTTAGGTGGCTACACCTTC. It encodes CAISEDGGALGGYTF.

Written as DNA, the CDR3 is TGTGCCAGCAGCAAGAGAGGAGATTCTGGAAACACCATATATTTT. It codes for CASSKRGDSGNTIYF. The chain uses TRBV9 and TRBJ1-3; D not certain. Germline V gives CDR1 SGDLS, CDR2 YYNGEE. This CDR3 is 15 amino acids long. Between the trimmed V and J ends, which lost 4 bases and 1 base, there was a span of 12 bases. Looking up the rest from reference TRBV9 and TRBJ1-3 gives the full variable domain: DSGVTQTPKHLITATGQRVTLRCSPRSGDLSVYWYQQSLDQGLQFLIQYYNGEERAKGNILERFSAQQFPDLHSELNLSSLELGDSALYFCASSKRGDSGNTIYFGEGSWLTVV.

The J gene is TRBJ2-3, the V gene TRBV19; the D is unclear. Germline assignment: CDR1 LNHDA and CDR2 SQIVND (reference sequence). Trimming removed 7 bases at V and 4 bases at J, with 9 bases between. The CDR3 covers 12 residues. The DNA for the CDR3 is TGTGCCAGTACCGGGTCCGCAGATACGCAGTATTTT. As protein: CASTGSADTQYF.

V usage is TRBV7-2 and J usage is TRBJ1-4; 7 bases map to TRBD1. With V trimmed by 5 bases and J by 7 bases, 10 bases remained unmatched. This CDR3 comprises 15 residues. Germline CDR1 is SGHTA and CDR2 is FQGNSA. The CDR3 is CASSEAGGISEKLFF. The DNA of the CDR3 is TGTGCCAGCAGCGAAGCAGGGGGAATAAGTGAAAAACTGTTTTTT.

The rearrangement links TRBV6-1 to TRBJ1-2; possible D gene TRBD1, 5 bases. CDR1 is MNHNS, CDR2 SASEGT, per germline. The CDR3 is 14 residues long. The V end lost 2 bases, the J end lost 4 bases, and 11 bases lay between the germline ends. CDR3 sequence: CASSESGGIYGYTF. The CDR3 coding sequence is TGTGCCAGCAGTGAATCGGGGGGTATCTATGGCTACACCTTC.

The gene calls are TRBV5-1 and TRBJ2-5; tentatively, D is TRBD1 (6 bases). The germline V and J ends were trimmed by 5 bases and 2 bases, with 16 bases remaining between them. The CDR3 is 15 residues long. Germline V gene lookup returns CDR1 SGHRS and CDR2 YFSETQ. The CDR3: CASRVSRGGQETQYF. CDR3 nucleotides: TGCGCCAGCAGGGTCTCCAGGGGTGGACAAGAGACCCAGTACTTC.

CDR3 in amino acids: CASSYSGQNGSPLHF. In DNA, the CDR3 is TGTGCCAGCAGTTACTCGGGCCAGAACGGCTCACCCCTCCACTTT. This sequence joins TRBV6-5 and TRBJ1-6; D gene uncertain. Between the trimmed V and J ends, which lost 0 bases and 10 bases, there was a span of 13 bases. This CDR3 comprises 15 residues. Germline CDR1 MNHEY, CDR2 SVGAGI.